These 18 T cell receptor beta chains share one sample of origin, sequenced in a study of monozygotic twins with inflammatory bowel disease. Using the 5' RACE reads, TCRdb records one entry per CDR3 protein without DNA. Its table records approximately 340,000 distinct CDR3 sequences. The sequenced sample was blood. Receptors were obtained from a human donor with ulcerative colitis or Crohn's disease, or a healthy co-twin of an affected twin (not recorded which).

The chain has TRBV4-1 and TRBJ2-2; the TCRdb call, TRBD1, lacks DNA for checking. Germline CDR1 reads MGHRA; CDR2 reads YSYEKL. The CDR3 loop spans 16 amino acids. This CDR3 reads CASSQEEGGYTGELFF.

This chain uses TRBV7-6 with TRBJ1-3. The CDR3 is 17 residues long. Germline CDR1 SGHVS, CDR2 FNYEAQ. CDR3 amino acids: CASSPSTGSDSGNTIYF.

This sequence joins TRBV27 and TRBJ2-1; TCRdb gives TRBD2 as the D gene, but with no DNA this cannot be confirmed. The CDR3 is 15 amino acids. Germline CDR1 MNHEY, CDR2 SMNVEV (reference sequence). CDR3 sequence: CASSFAVAGGNEQFF.

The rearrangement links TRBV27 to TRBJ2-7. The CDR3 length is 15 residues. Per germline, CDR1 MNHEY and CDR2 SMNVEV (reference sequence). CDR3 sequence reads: CASRKTLSLVYEQYF.

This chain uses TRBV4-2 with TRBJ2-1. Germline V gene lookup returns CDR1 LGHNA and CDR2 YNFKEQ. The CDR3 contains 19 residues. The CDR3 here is CASSQVLAGMASNYNEQFF.

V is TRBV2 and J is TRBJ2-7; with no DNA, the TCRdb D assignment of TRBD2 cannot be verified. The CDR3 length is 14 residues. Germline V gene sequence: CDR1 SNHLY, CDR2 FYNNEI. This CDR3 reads CASSVETNSYEQYF.

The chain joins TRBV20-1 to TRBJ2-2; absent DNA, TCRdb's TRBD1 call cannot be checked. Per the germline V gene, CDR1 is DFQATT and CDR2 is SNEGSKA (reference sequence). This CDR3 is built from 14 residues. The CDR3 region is CSASGGQNTGELFF.

CDR3 sequence: CASSLAGVNTGGLFF. V is TRBV5-1 and J is TRBJ2-2; the TCRdb call, TRBD1, lacks DNA for checking. Germline V gene lookup returns CDR1 SGHRS and CDR2 YFSETQ. This CDR3 spans 15 amino acids.

The CDR3 loop is CASSHREGRGYNKQFF. The J gene is TRBJ2-1, the V gene TRBV7-9; lacking DNA, the TRBD2 call made by TCRdb goes unchecked. Germline CDR1 SEHNR, CDR2 FQNEAQ (reference sequence). The CDR3 extends over 16 amino acids.

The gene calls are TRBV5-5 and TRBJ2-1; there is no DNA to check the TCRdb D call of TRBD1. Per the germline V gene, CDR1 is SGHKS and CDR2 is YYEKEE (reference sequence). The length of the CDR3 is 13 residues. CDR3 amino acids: CASSPAWGYEQFF. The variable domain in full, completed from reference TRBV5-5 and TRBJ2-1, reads DAGVTQSPTHLIKTRGQQVTLRCSPISGHKSVSWYQQVLGQGPQFIFQYYEKEERGRGNFPDRFSARQFPNYSSELNVNALLLGDSALYLCASSPAWGYEQFFGPGTRLTVL.

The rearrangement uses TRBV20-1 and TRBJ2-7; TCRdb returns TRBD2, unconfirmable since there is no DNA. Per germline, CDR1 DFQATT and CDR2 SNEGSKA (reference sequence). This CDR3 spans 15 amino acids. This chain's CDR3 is CSAVGGLADSYEQYF.

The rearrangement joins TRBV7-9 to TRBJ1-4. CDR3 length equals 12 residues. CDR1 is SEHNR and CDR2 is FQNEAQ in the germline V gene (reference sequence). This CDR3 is CASDGDNEKLFF.

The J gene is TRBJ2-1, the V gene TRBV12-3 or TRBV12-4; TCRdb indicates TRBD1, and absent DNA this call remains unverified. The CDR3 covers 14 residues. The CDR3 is CASSSDRTANEQFF.

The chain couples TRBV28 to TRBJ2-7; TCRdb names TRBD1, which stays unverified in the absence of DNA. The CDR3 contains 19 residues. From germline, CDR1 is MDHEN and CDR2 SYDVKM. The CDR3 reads CASRPAREDRGLLPLEQYF.

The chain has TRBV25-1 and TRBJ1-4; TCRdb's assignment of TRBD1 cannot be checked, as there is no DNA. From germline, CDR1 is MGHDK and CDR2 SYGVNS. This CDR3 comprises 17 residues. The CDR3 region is CASTETSGQFGREKLFF.

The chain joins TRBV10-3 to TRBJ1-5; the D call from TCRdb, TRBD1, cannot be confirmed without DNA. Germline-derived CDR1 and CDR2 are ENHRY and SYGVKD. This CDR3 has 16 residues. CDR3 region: CAISGELRGSNQPQHF.

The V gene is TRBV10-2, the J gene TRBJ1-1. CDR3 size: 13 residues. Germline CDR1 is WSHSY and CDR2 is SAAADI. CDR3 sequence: CASSEQTNTEAFF.

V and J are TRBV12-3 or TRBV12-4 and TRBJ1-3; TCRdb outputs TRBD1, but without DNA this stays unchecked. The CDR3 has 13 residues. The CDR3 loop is CASVTGDGNTIYF.